The T cell receptor (beta chain) under discussion was sequenced for a study of T-cell reconstitution after alpha-beta-depleted transplantation in children. Study-wide points: Newly produced T cells mostly accounted for T-cell counts and diversity one year post-transplant. Reports say that about two months after transplant, the alpha-beta T cells came out of several hundred graft clones that had expanded.

CDR1 and CDR2 (germline): KGHSH, LQKENI. V was pared by 1 base and J by 7 bases, with 8 bases between. This CDR3 contains 14 residues. Researchers prepared the TCRbeta library using unique molecular identifiers, the study reports. One entry per CDR3 protein results from TCRdb running MiXCR on the PCR reads. The sample contains around 17,000 distinct CDR3 sequences, approximately 5.1% of which appear only once. This clonotype was seen many times. Its target is not known. The chain joins TRBV18 to TRBJ1-6; no reliable D call. The receptor was derived from a boy younger than 18 with acute lymphoblastic leukemia, due to receive a stem cell transplant. The material was PBMCs, obtained before TCRalphabeta/CD19-depleted stem cell transplant. CDR3 amino acids: CASSPQGMNSPLHF. CDR3 coding DNA: TGTGCCAGCTCACCACAGGGTATGAATTCACCCCTCCACTTT.